This T cell receptor (beta chain) appears in the sequencing data of a study of cytomegalovirus exposure and HLA in healthy donors. General study results and limits: A cluster of highly shared sequence variants was likely a sequencing artifact. As confirmed in vitro, three CMV-associated chains were specific for CMV antigens.

The CDR3 totals 13 residues. V was clipped by 3 bases and J by 5 bases, with 7 bases between them. The germline CDR1 and CDR2 sequences are SNHLY and FYNNEI. Note on this clone: Its specificity is unknown.

It was healthy bone marrow donors who served as donors. The PCR made use of 60 Vbeta and 13 Jbeta primers. Clones were sequenced by immunoSEQ multiplex PCR, and TCRdb holds only the in-frame ones, with some missing. Here the sample spans over 150,000 clones, 70% to 80% being singletons. The chain has TRBV2 and TRBJ2-2, with D perhaps TRBD2 (5 bases). Specimen: PBMCs. This TCR came from a man aged 25-40 years in good health and CMV-seropositive. The CDR3 loop reads CASSDTGTGELFF. CDR3 sequence (DNA): TGTGCCAGCAGTGACACGGGGACCGGGGAGCTGTTTTTT.